A single sample is the source of the 19 T cell receptor beta chains below, sequenced in a study of blood T cells in healthy people across ages (dated by TCRdb to between 2015 and 2016). Receptor amplification or capture employed 5' RACE. The instrument was an Illumina HiSeq 2500. A second PCR of 7 to 11 cycles was run with a J-beta primer mix and a sample-barcoded 5' primer. TCRdb passed the public sequencing reads through fastp at Q25 and MiXCR, retaining productive beta sequences. Each CDR3 protein appears once, grouped with its most common genes and DNA. This sample comprises 850,000 or so distinct CDR3 sequences, 25% to 30% of them detected only once. The ten most abundant clones make up 15% to 20% of the sample. The specimen was blood. These receptors were obtained from a woman of 80 years or more in good health.

Worth noting for this clonotype: This may come from a read error, since a much larger clone is one base off. The CDR3 bases are TGTGCCAGCAGCCAAGACCGGTCCCCCAATGAGCAGTTCTTC. Amino acids: CASSQDRSPNEQFF. The V call is TRBV14, the J call TRBJ2-1; D is ambiguous. The CDR3 spans 14 residues. The germline V gene encodes CDR1 SGHDN and CDR2 FVKESK. Between the trimmed V and J ends, which lost 0 bases and 6 bases, there was a span of 9 bases.

The rearrangement links TRBV7-9 to TRBJ2-7; 8 nucleotides line up with TRBD2. Germline assignment: CDR1 SEHNR and CDR2 FQNEAQ (reference sequence). This CDR3 has 15 residues. Germline trimming cut 8 bases from V and 7 bases from J; bases unmatched to any gene: 16. CDR3 region: CASGYAGGSYNEQYF. The CDR3, as DNA: TGTGCCAGCGGCTACGCGGGGGGATCCTACAATGAGCAGTACTTC. Full variable domain (outside the CDR3, taken from reference TRBV7-9 and TRBJ2-7): DTGVSQNPRHKITKRGQNVTFRCDPISEHNRLYWYRQTLGQGPEFLTYFQNEAQLEKSRLLSDRFSAERPKGSFSTLEIQRTEQGDSAMYLCASGYAGGSYNEQYFGPGTRLTVT.

Only one count was recorded for this clonotype. This chain links TRBV7-8 with TRBJ2-1; 9 bases are a match to TRBD1. From germline, CDR1 is SGHVS and CDR2 FQNEAQ. The CDR3 loop spans 15 amino acids. J was trimmed by 8 bases and V by 5 bases; bases with no gene match: 10. The DNA for the CDR3 is TGTGCCAGCAGCCCGAACCGGGACAGGGCCGATGAGCAGTTCTTC. As protein: CASSPNRDRADEQFF.

This clonotype was seen more than once but under ten times. The rearrangement uses TRBV9 and TRBJ1-2; unclear D gene. The CDR3 runs to 11 residues. The V end lost 0 bases, the J end lost 8 bases, and 5 bases lay between the germline ends. Germline CDR1 SGDLS, CDR2 YYNGEE. In nucleotides, the CDR3 is TGTGCCAGCAGCGTAGTGAAAGGCTACACCTTC. Residues: CASSVVKGYTF. Full variable domain (missing parts from reference TRBV9 and TRBJ1-2): DSGVTQTPKHLITATGQRVTLRCSPRSGDLSVYWYQQSLDQGLQFLIQYYNGEERAKGNILERFSAQQFPDLHSELNLSSLELGDSALYFCASSVVKGYTFGSGTRLTVV.

As for this clonotype: The junction differs from germline at one of its ends, possibly a read error. The rearrangement links TRBV7-2 to TRBJ2-7; D uncertain. CDR3 length: 13 amino acids. CDR1 SGHTA and CDR2 FQGNSA come from the germline V gene. The CDR3 sequence is CASSAFPGYGQYF. The CDR3 nucleotides are TGTGCTAGCAGCGCATTCCCTGGCTACGGGCAGTACTTC.

On this clonotype: One base away lies a much larger clone, so this may be a sequencing read error. This rearrangement joins TRBV6-1 to TRBJ2-3; D may be TRBD1 (5 bases). CDR3 length: 16 amino acids. Germline CDR1 and CDR2: MNHNS and SASEGT. The CDR3 DNA follows: TGTACCAGCAGTGAAGCGCAGGGAATTAGCACAGATACGCAGTATTTT. Its translation: CTSSEAQGISTDTQYF.

This clonotype was seen repeatedly, ten times or more. The chain carries TRBV11-2 and TRBJ2-7; D is unresolved. Germline assignment: CDR1 SGHAT and CDR2 FQNNGV. The CDR3 consists of 14 residues. Trimming removed 3 bases at V and 0 bases at J, with 9 bases between. CDR3 in amino acids: CASSFSGNSYEQYF. For the CDR3, the DNA is TGTGCCAGCAGCTTTTCCGGAAACTCCTACGAGCAGTACTTC.

Points on this clonotype: A junction boundary mismatches the germline segment, possibly from a read error. The chain is built from TRBV20-1 and TRBJ1-1; D ambiguous. The CDR3 has 14 residues. Germline CDR1 and CDR2: DFQATT and SNEGSKA (reference sequence). CDR3 coding DNA: TGCAGTGCTACCCTAAGTACAGAGAACGCTGAAGCTTTCTTT. Encoded protein: CSATLSTENAEAFF.

This clonotype has only a few counts. J is TRBJ1-1 and V is TRBV7-9; D is perhaps TRBD1 (6 bases). The CDR3 is made up of 15 amino acids. Germline V gene lookup returns CDR1 SEHNR and CDR2 FQNEAQ (reference sequence). V gave up 1 base and J gave up 2 bases, with 11 bases separating them. The CDR3 spells CASSLVSGANTEAFF. CDR3 DNA sequence: TGTGCCAGCAGCTTAGTATCAGGGGCCAACACTGAAGCTTTCTTT.

This clonotype was observed once. The chain joins TRBV5-1 to TRBJ1-5, with D perhaps matching TRBD1 (6 bases). There are 14 residues in the CDR3. CDR1 SGHRS and CDR2 YFSETQ come from the germline V gene. V was cut by 2 bases and J by 6 bases, with 12 bases left in between. CDR3 sequence (DNA): TGCGCCAGCAGCTTCGGTGGGGGCAGTCAGCCCCAGCATTTT. Its protein is CASSFGGGSQPQHF.

This clonotype occurred a few times. This chain connects TRBV5-5 to TRBJ1-2, with a possible D match to TRBD1 (6 bases). The CDR3 totals 15 residues. V lost 0 bases, J lost 1 base, and 10 bases lay in between. Germline CDR1 and CDR2: SGHKS and YYEKEE (reference sequence). CDR3 nucleotide sequence: TGTGCCAGCAGCTTGGCCGCACAGGGTAACTATGGCTACACCTTC. Residues: CASSLAAQGNYGYTF.

This clonotype occurred once. The chain couples TRBV15 to TRBJ2-1; weak D call: TRBD2 (6 bases). Germline lookup yields CDR1 LNHNV and CDR2 YYDKDF (reference sequence). Trimming removed 0 bases at V and 6 bases at J, with 18 bases between. This CDR3 has 17 amino acids. The CDR3 DNA reads as TGTGCCACCAGCAGAGATGGGTTCGGGGAGGCTCCCAATGAGCAGTTCTTC. This sequence encodes CATSRDGFGEAPNEQFF.

The chain has TRBV20-1 and TRBJ1-5, with D possibly matching TRBD1 (5 bases). This CDR3 is built from 15 residues. Trimming stripped 6 bases from V and 7 bases from J, with 22 bases between. Per germline, CDR1 DFQATT and CDR2 SNEGSKA (reference sequence). CDR3 sequence (DNA): TGCAGTGCCAAGCAGGCGGGGCCGGCGGGGCAGCCCCAGCATTTT. Translated: CSAKQAGPAGQPQHF.

This clonotype was seen a few times. The rearrangement links TRBV6-2 or TRBV6-3 to TRBJ2-1; a weak D match, TRBD1 (5 bases). Matching the DNA end better, TRBJ2-7 makes the J call doubtful. Germline-derived CDR1 and CDR2 are MNHEY and SVGEGT. The CDR3 sequence is 16 residues long. CDR3 sequence: CASSSWGLSSYNEQYF. CDR3 bases: TGTGCCAGCAGTAGCTGGGGCCTGAGCTCCTACAATGAGCAGTACTTC.

V usage is TRBV2 and J usage is TRBJ2-1; D gene unclear. V was cut by 4 bases and J by 4 bases, with 11 bases left in between. This CDR3 has 14 residues. In germline, CDR1 is SNHLY, CDR2 FYNNEI. CDR3 region: CASSVTGIYNEQFF. In nucleotides, the CDR3 is TGTGCCAGCAGTGTGACGGGCATATACAATGAGCAGTTCTTC.

This clonotype has a count of ten or more. The gene calls are TRBV28 and TRBJ2-5; no firm D call. Deletions cut 5 bases from V and 3 bases from J, with 7 bases between. This CDR3 has 12 amino acids. Germline V gives CDR1 MDHEN, CDR2 SYDVKM. The CDR3 DNA reads as TGTGCCAGCAGTGCAGGAGAAGAGACCCAGTACTTC. This encodes CASSAGEETQYF.

The V and J genes are TRBV20-1 and TRBJ2-1, with D possibly being TRBD1 (5 bases). Germline assignment: CDR1 DFQATT and CDR2 SNEGSKA (reference sequence). V lost 0 bases and J 0 bases, leaving 9 bases between the germline ends. This CDR3 has 15 residues. The CDR3 region has the DNA TGCAGTGCTAGAGATCAGGGATACTCCTACAATGAGCAGTTCTTC. It yields the protein CSARDQGYSYNEQFF.

This clonotype has at least ten counts. The V and J genes are TRBV6-2 or TRBV6-3 and TRBJ2-2; 7 positions match TRBD1. Per germline, CDR1 MNHEY and CDR2 SVGEGT. CDR3 size: 15 residues. V shed 3 bases and J 6 bases; nucleotides not matched to a gene: 7. CDR3 coding DNA: TGTGCCAGCAGTTATACGACAGGGTGGGCCGGGGAGCTGTTTTTT. Translating gives CASSYTTGWAGELFF.

Worth noting for this clonotype: A much larger clone sits a single nucleotide away, making a read error possible. The chain has TRBV20-1 and TRBJ1-2; D call uncertain. Germline V gene data show CDR1 as DFQATT and CDR2 as SNEGSKA (reference sequence). The CDR3 loop spans 13 amino acids. The CDR3 DNA follows: TGCAGTGCTAGTTTAAACCTCTTCTATGACTACACCTTC. Translating gives CSASLNLFYDYTF.